What follows is one T cell receptor (beta chain) and its context. This record belongs to a study of identical twins. TCRdb reanalysed the 5' RACE reads using MiXCR and keeps one entry per CDR3 protein. The table lists 750,000 to 950,000 distinct CDR3 sequences, roughly an eighth of them singletons, with around 1.5% in the top ten. The CDR3 totals 15 residues. Germline V lookup: CDR1 LGHNA, CDR2 YNFKEQ. Unmatched junction bases numbered 4, after V lost 1 base and J lost 6 bases. Another study also made use of these data, one on yellow fever vaccine responses in identical twins.

The clonotype originates from a woman younger than 30 in good health. The chain has TRBV4-2 and TRBJ2-1; TRBD1 matches 9 bases. The sample consisted of PBMCs. CDR3 DNA sequence: TGTGCCAGCAGCCAAGTGGACAGGGGATCCAATGAGCAGTTCTTC. The encoded protein is CASSQVDRGSNEQFF.